This T cell receptor beta chain originates from a study of blood T cell repertoires in COVID-19. Study overall: The study drew acute and convalescent COVID-19 samples from the United States, Italy and Spain. Nucleic acid was either cDNA or gDNA, and it came from T cells, B-cell-depleted T cells, or PBMCs.

As originally analysed: Nucleated cell counts were estimated from reference gene primer amplification. Only in-frame clones appear in the TCRdb table, and some are missing; sequencing was by immunoSEQ multiplex PCR. V, J and clone size are those of that table, while D and trimming were read from the DNA. The sample contains 76,000 or so clones, roughly nine tenths of which appear only once. With V trimmed by 5 bases and J by 0 bases, 6 bases remained unmatched. The CDR3 covers 18 residues. Germline assignment: CDR1 SGHAT and CDR2 FQNNGV. The genes are TRBV11-2 and TRBJ2-6; 11 nucleotides align to TRBD2. The sequenced material came from peripheral blood. The source of this sequence is a man older than 75 in a cohort sampled during active COVID-19. Written as DNA, the CDR3 is TGTGCCAGCAGCGTAACTAGCGGGGGCGACTCTGGGGCCAACGTCCTGACTTTC. It yields the protein CASSVTSGGDSGANVLTF.